These T cell receptor beta chains were read from a single sample in a study of memory CD4+ T cells and cytomegalovirus serostatus. Assay used: immunoSEQ multiplex PCR; TCRdb lists only in-frame clones, some missing. The profile shows tens of thousands of clones, roughly 78% of them singletons. Sequencing was performed on memory CD4+ T cells from blood. These receptors originate from an adult in good health and CMV-seronegative. The CDR3 runs from the conserved cysteine through the conserved F or W. Fields, in order: D gene, V gene, J gene, clone size, CDR3 protein, CDR3 DNA. A D gene is named only where the DNA matches it firmly. Not all rows give a size; the values are once, few, many and, for expanded clones, a class.

D: NA; V: TRBV5-1; J: TRBJ2-3; size: once; CDR3: CASSLRGLGTDTQYF; DNA: TGCGCCAGCAGCTTAAGAGGGCTCGGCACAGATACGCAGTATTTT
D: NA; V: TRBV4-1; J: TRBJ2-3; size: NA; CDR3: CASKSGADTQYF; DNA: TGCGCCAGCAAGTCAGGGGCAGATACGCAGTATTTT
D: NA; V: TRBV7-3; J: TRBJ2-1; size: NA; CDR3: CASSLRGRDSYNEQFF; DNA: TGTGCCAGCAGCTTAAGAGGCAGGGACTCCTACAATGAGCAGTTCTTC
D: TRBD2; V: TRBV25-1; J: TRBJ2-1; size: NA; CDR3: CASGRGFNEQFF; DNA: TGTGCCAGCGGGCGGGGGTTCAATGAGCAGTTCTTC
D: TRBD1; V: TRBV2; J: TRBJ1-3; size: NA; CDR3: CASSEGGQGYGNTIYF; DNA: TGTGCCAGCAGTGAAGGGGGACAGGGGTATGGAAACACCATATATTTT
D: NA; V: TRBV6-6; J: TRBJ1-4; size: NA; CDR3: CASSYSGTTNEKLFF; DNA: TGTGCCAGCAGTTATTCCGGGACAACTAATGAAAAACTGTTTTTT
D: NA; V: TRBV15; J: TRBJ1-5; size: NA; CDR3: CATRGSGPYSNQPQHF; DNA: TGTGCCACCAGGGGGAGCGGACCTTATAGCAATCAGCCCCAGCATTTT
D: TRBD1; V: TRBV9; J: TRBJ1-4; size: NA; CDR3: CASSVGTGGEKLFF; DNA: TGTGCCAGCAGCGTTGGGACAGGGGGAGAAAAACTGTTTTTT
D: NA; V: TRBV5-1; J: TRBJ1-2; size: NA; CDR3: CASSREAGKETGYTF; DNA: TGCGCCAGCAGCAGGGAAGCAGGGAAGGAGACTGGCTACACCTTC
D: NA; V: TRBV7-2; J: TRBJ1-5; size: NA; CDR3: CASSLDGRQAGQPQHF; DNA: TGTGCCAGCAGCTTAGACGGAAGACAAGCGGGGCAGCCCCAGCATTTT
D: NA; V: TRBV10-2; J: TRBJ2-3; size: few; CDR3: CASRRQTGTDTQYF; DNA: TGCGCCAGCAGACGGCAAACAGGCACAGATACGCAGTATTTT
D: NA; V: TRBV9; J: TRBJ2-1; size: NA; CDR3: CASTPWGTQGNEQFF; DNA: TGTGCCAGCACCCCTTGGGGGACCCAGGGGAATGAGCAGTTCTTC
D: NA; V: TRBV2; J: TRBJ1-5; size: NA; CDR3: CASRGPGRDQPQHF; DNA: TGTGCCAGCAGGGGACCCGGGCGGGATCAGCCCCAGCATTTT
D: NA; V: TRBV28; J: TRBJ1-5; size: NA; CDR3: CASSLGIWGGTNQPQHF; DNA: TGTGCCAGCAGTTTGGGGATTTGGGGGGGCACCAATCAGCCCCAGCATTTT
D: NA; V: TRBV7-9; J: TRBJ1-3; size: NA; CDR3: CASRLEGYKGNTIYF; DNA: TGTGCCAGCAGGCTGGAAGGGTATAAAGGAAACACCATATATTTT
D: NA; V: TRBV19; J: TRBJ2-2; size: NA; CDR3: CASSMIGDPTRELFF; DNA: TGTGCCAGTAGTATGATTGGGGACCCCACCAGGGAGCTGTTTTTT
D: NA; V: TRBV14; J: TRBJ1-2; size: NA; CDR3: CASSSNNYGYTF; DNA: TGTGCCAGCAGCTCCAATAACTATGGCTACACCTTC
D: NA; V: TRBV6-6; J: TRBJ1-6; size: NA; CDR3: CASKTTTGPSPLHF; DNA: TGTGCCAGCAAAACAACAACAGGGCCCTCACCCCTCCACTTT
D: NA; V: TRBV5-8; J: TRBJ1-3; size: NA; CDR3: CASSSLGQSGNTIYF; DNA: TGTGCCAGCAGCTCACTGGGACAATCCGGAAACACCATATATTTT
D: NA; V: TRBV18; J: TRBJ2-7; size: NA; CDR3: CASSPQQGGYEQYF; DNA: TGTGCCAGCTCTCCTCAACAGGGGGGGTACGAGCAGTACTTC
D: NA; V: TRBV5-4; J: TRBJ2-7; size: NA; CDR3: CASSRYAGEQYF; DNA: TGTGCCAGCAGCCGATACGCAGGAGAGCAGTACTTC
D: TRBD2; V: TRBV5-1; J: TRBJ2-6; size: NA; CDR3: CASSEGLAGSGANVLTF; DNA: TGCGCCAGCAGCGAGGGACTAGCGGGGTCTGGGGCCAACGTCCTGACTTTC
D: NA; V: TRBV7-2; J: TRBJ2-7; size: few; CDR3: CASSLGGRRDEQYF; DNA: TGTGCCAGCAGCTTAGGAGGTCGACGGGACGAGCAGTACTTC
D: NA; V: TRBV5-1; J: TRBJ1-1; size: once; CDR3: CASRPGSGNTEAFF; DNA: TGCGCCAGCAGGCCCGGGTCAGGGAACACTGAAGCTTTCTTT
D: TRBD1; V: TRBV5-1; J: TRBJ1-1; size: few; CDR3: CASSSGQENTEAFF; DNA: TGCGCCAGCAGCTCGGGACAGGAAAACACTGAAGCTTTCTTT
D: NA; V: TRBV29-1; J: TRBJ1-1; size: NA; CDR3: CSVRLQGGTEAFF; DNA: TGCAGCGTTCGTTTACAGGGAGGCACTGAAGCTTTCTTT
D: NA; V: TRBV6-1; J: TRBJ1-1; size: NA; CDR3: CASSEFQGQGEAFF; DNA: TGTGCCAGCAGTGAATTTCAGGGTCAAGGTGAAGCTTTCTTT
D: TRBD1; V: TRBV5-1; J: TRBJ2-1; size: NA; CDR3: CASSRTGVTYNEQFF; DNA: TGCGCCAGCAGCCGGACAGGGGTCACCTACAATGAGCAGTTCTTC
D: NA; V: TRBV6-6; J: TRBJ1-5; size: NA; CDR3: CASSRQRDQPQHF; DNA: TGTGCCAGCAGCAGACAGCGGGATCAGCCCCAGCATTTT
D: NA; V: TRBV4-3; J: TRBJ1-4; size: NA; CDR3: CASSQGWGTNEKLFF; DNA: TGCGCCAGCAGCCAAGGTTGGGGAACTAATGAAAAACTGTTTTTT
D: NA; V: TRBV18; J: TRBJ2-3; size: few; CDR3: CASSLGSTDTQYF; DNA: TGTGCCAGCTCCCTGGGGAGCACAGATACGCAGTATTTT
D: NA; V: TRBV4-2; J: TRBJ2-2; size: NA; CDR3: CASSQGPRWDTGELFF; DNA: TGTGCCAGCAGCCAAGGACCTCGATGGGACACCGGGGAGCTGTTTTTT
D: NA; V: TRBV11-2; J: TRBJ1-2; size: NA; CDR3: CASSSLVGNYGYTF; DNA: TGTGCCAGCAGCTCCCTAGTGGGAAACTATGGCTACACCTTC
D: TRBD2; V: TRBV5-3; J: TRBJ2-4; size: NA; CDR3: CARSSSVGERGLAKNIQYF; DNA: TGTGCCAGAAGCTCCTCAGTAGGAGAGCGGGGGCTAGCCAAAAACATTCAGTACTTC
D: NA; V: TRBV5-6; J: TRBJ1-4; size: NA; CDR3: CASSFGVDFDEKLFF; DNA: TGTGCCAGCAGCTTTGGGGTCGACTTTGATGAAAAACTGTTTTTT
D: NA; V: TRBV7-8; J: TRBJ2-6; size: few; CDR3: CASSLGGRNSGANVLTF; DNA: TGTGCCAGCAGCTTAGGGGGACGGAACTCTGGGGCCAACGTCCTGACTTTC
D: TRBD1; V: TRBV5-1; J: TRBJ2-7; size: NA; CDR3: CASSTENRGYEQYF; DNA: TGCGCCAGCAGCACGGAAAACAGGGGCTACGAGCAGTACTTC
D: NA; V: TRBV9; J: TRBJ1-1; size: NA; CDR3: CASSSQIPGRMNTEAFF; DNA: TGTGCCAGCAGCTCCCAAATCCCGGGGAGAATGAACACTGAAGCTTTCTTT
D: NA; V: TRBV6-6; J: TRBJ1-2; size: NA; CDR3: CASSYRGYGGYTF; DNA: TGTGCCAGCAGTTACAGAGGTTACGGTGGCTACACCTTC
D: NA; V: TRBV2; J: TRBJ2-1; size: NA; CDR3: CASRARTGQIEQFF; DNA: TGTGCCAGCAGGGCCCGAACCGGACAGATCGAGCAGTTCTTC
D: NA; V: TRBV19; J: TRBJ1-2; size: NA; CDR3: CASSLTSDLYGYTF; DNA: TGTGCCAGTAGTCTCACTTCGGACCTCTATGGCTACACCTTC
D: NA; V: TRBV18; J: TRBJ1-2; size: NA; CDR3: CASSHPDSANYGYTF; DNA: TGTGCCAGCTCACACCCGGACAGTGCCAACTATGGCTACACCTTC
D: NA; V: TRBV4-3; J: TRBJ2-3; size: few; CDR3: CASSQEKVGTQYF; DNA: TGCGCCAGCAGCCAAGAAAAGGTGGGCACGCAGTATTTT
D: NA; V: TRBV4-1; J: TRBJ1-5; size: NA; CDR3: CASSQGAGPNQPQHF; DNA: TGCGCCAGCAGCCAAGGGGCAGGCCCCAATCAGCCCCAGCATTTT
D: TRBD1; V: TRBV28; J: TRBJ1-4; size: NA; CDR3: CASSPWTGGTGEKLFF; DNA: TGTGCCAGCAGTCCCTGGACAGGGGGAACGGGTGAAAAACTGTTTTTT
D: NA; V: TRBV11-2; J: TRBJ2-3; size: NA; CDR3: CASSLALGGVTSTDTQYF; DNA: TGTGCCAGCAGCTTAGCCCTCGGCGGGGTGACTAGCACAGATACGCAGTATTTT
D: NA; V: TRBV9; J: TRBJ2-5; size: once; CDR3: CASSAPGTPQTQYF; DNA: TGTGCCAGCAGCGCCCCCGGGACTCCCCAGACCCAGTACTTC
D: TRBD2; V: TRBV30; J: TRBJ2-1; size: NA; CDR3: CAWSVLGLAFF; DNA: TGTGCCTGGAGTGTATTGGGACTAGCGTTCTTC